This T cell receptor (beta chain) came from a study of monozygotic twins with cystic fibrosis. Measured with immunoSEQ multiplex PCR; TCRdb has only the in-frame clones, and not every one. The table includes some 31,000 clones, 85% detected once. Whole-study findings and limits: Monozygotic CF twins shared more identical nucleotide clonotypes than unrelated patients. Median Simpson clonality of roughly 0.01 suggested naive T cells predominated. J usage was most co-twin-similar in 8 of 16 pairs, V in 13. No link emerged between shared CDR3 counts and age, concordance or severity.

Comments on this clone: Its antigen remains unknown.

This CDR3 has 15 residues. Germline values: CDR1 GTSNPN, CDR2 SVGIG (reference sequence). Trimming removed 1 base at V and 6 bases at J, with 16 bases between. The TCR originated in a girl aged 2-10 years with cystic fibrosis. The gene calls are TRBV30 and TRBJ1-5, with D perhaps matching TRBD1 (6 bases). The sequencing input was blood. The CDR3 DNA follows: TGTGCCTGGAGTGCATCTTACAGGGTACCTCAGCCCCAGCATTTT. It is translated as CAWSASYRVPQPQHF.